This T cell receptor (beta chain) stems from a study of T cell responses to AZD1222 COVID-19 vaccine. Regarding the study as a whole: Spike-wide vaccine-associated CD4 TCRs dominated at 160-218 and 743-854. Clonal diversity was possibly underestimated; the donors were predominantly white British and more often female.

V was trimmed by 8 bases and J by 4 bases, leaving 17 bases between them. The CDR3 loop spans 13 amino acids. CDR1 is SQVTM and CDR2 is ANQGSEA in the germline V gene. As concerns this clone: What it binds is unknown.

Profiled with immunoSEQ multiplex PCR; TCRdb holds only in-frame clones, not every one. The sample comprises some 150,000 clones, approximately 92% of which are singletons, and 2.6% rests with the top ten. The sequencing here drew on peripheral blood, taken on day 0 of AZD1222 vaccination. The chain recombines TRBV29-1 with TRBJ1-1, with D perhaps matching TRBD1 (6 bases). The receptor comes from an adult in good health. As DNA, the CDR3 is TGCAGCATAAAACAGGGTTGGACCACTGAAGCTTTCTTT. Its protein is CSIKQGWTTEAFF. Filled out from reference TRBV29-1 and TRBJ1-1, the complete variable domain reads SAVISQKPSRDICQRGTSLTIQCQVDSQVTMMFWYRQQPGQSLTLIATANQGSEATYESGFVIDKFPISRPNLTFSTLTVSNMSPEDSSIYLCSIKQGWTTEAFFGQGTRLTVV.